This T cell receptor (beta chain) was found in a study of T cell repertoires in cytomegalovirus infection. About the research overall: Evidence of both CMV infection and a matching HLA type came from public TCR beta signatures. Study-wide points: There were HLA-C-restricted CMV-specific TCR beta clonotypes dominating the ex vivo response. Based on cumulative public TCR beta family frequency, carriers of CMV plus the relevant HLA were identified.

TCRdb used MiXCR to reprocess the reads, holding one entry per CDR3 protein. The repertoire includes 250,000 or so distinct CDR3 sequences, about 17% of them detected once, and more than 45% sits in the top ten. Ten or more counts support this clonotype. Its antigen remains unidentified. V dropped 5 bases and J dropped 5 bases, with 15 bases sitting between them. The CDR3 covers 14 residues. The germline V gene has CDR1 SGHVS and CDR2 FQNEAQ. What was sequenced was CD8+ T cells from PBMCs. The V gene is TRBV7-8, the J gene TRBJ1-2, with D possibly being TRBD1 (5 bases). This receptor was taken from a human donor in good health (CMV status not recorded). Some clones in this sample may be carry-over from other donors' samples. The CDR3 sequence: CASSPAGVPYGYTF. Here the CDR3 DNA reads TGTGCCAGCAGCCCGGCGGGGGTACCGTATGGCTACACCTTC.